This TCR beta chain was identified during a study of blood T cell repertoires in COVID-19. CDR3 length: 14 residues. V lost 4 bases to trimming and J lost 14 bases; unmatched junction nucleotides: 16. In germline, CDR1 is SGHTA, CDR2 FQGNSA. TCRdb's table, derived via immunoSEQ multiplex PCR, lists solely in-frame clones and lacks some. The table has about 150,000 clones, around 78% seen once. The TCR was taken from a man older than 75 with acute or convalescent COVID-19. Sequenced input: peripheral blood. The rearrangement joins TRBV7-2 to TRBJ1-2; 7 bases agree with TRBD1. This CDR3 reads CASSSSPGTVGGTF. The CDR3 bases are TGTGCCAGCAGCTCATCCCCCGGGACAGTGGGTGGAACCTTC.